These 27 T cell receptor beta chains were sequenced from one sample in a study of cytomegalovirus exposure and HLA in healthy donors. A multiplex PCR was run with 60 Vbeta primers and 13 Jbeta primers. The table came from immunoSEQ multiplex PCR; TCRdb's copy has only in-frame clones and leaves some out. Found here are 140,000 to 150,000 clones; the top ten clones hold approximately 0.88%. The sequenced sample was PBMCs. These receptors were obtained from a male donor in good health and CMV-seronegative.

This rearrangement joins TRBV5-1 to TRBJ2-7; D is undetermined. This CDR3 is built from 17 residues. Germline V gives CDR1 SGHRS, CDR2 YFSETQ. V dropped 0 bases and J dropped 2 bases, with 18 bases sitting between them. The CDR3 reads CASSLDFGLTVPYEQYF. In DNA, the CDR3 is TGCGCCAGCAGCTTGGATTTCGGCTTAACAGTCCCCTACGAGCAGTACTTC.

The V and J genes are TRBV29-1 and TRBJ2-3; a possible D gene is TRBD1 (5 bases). In germline, CDR1 is SQVTM, CDR2 ANQGSEA. CDR3 length: 15 residues. V dropped 5 bases and J dropped 4 bases, with 19 bases sitting between them. CDR3 sequence: CSVRLMGFRADTQYF. The CDR3 region has the DNA TGCAGCGTTCGCCTAATGGGCTTCAGGGCAGATACGCAGTATTTT.

V and J are TRBV30 and TRBJ1-6; 7 nucleotides align to TRBD1. This CDR3 spans 12 amino acids. V shed 5 bases and J 8 bases; nucleotides not matched to a gene: 3. Germline-derived CDR1 and CDR2 are GTSNPN and SVGIG (reference sequence). The CDR3 nucleotides read TGTGCCTGGGACAGGGAGGATTCACCCCTCCACTTT. This sequence encodes CAWDREDSPLHF.

J is TRBJ1-2 and V is TRBV19; D is perhaps TRBD1 (5 bases). The V gene lost 5 bases and the J gene lost 4 bases, with 8 bases spanning the gap. Germline assignment: CDR1 LNHDA and CDR2 SQIVND (reference sequence). The CDR3 is 12 residues long. This CDR3 is CASSPGFYGYTF. Here the CDR3 DNA reads TGTGCCAGTAGTCCAGGGTTCTATGGCTACACCTTC.

The rearrangement links TRBV9 to TRBJ2-7, with 9 positions matching TRBD1. Trimming cost V 3 bases and J 2 bases; bases outside gene matches: 6. Germline CDR1 and CDR2: SGDLS and YYNGEE. There are 15 residues in the CDR3. In DNA form, the CDR3 reads TGTGCCAGCAGCGCACGGGACAGGGAAACCTACGAGCAGTACTTC. Protein sequence: CASSARDRETYEQYF.

The rearrangement uses TRBV9 and TRBJ2-7; 8 bases are shared with TRBD2. The J segment lost 6 bases and the V segment lost 4 bases, leaving 12 bases of the junction unmatched. Germline V gene data show CDR1 as SGDLS and CDR2 as YYNGEE. This CDR3 has 15 amino acids. This CDR3 is CASSPGGVGYLEQYF. The CDR3 bases are TGTGCCAGCAGCCCCGGGGGGGTTGGTTACCTCGAGCAGTACTTC.

The chain employs TRBV2 and TRBJ2-5, with a tentative D call TRBD2 (6 bases). The CDR3 loop spans 14 amino acids. Trimming stripped 7 bases from V and 1 base from J, with 13 bases between. Germline CDR1 is SNHLY and CDR2 is FYNNEI. CDR3 residues: CASIEGGTQETQYF. CDR3 nucleotides: TGTGCCAGCATTGAGGGCGGGACCCAAGAGACCCAGTACTTC.

The chain links TRBV9 to TRBJ1-2, with TRBD1 identical over 7 bases. The J segment lost 4 bases and the V segment lost 0 bases, leaving 6 bases of the junction unmatched. The CDR3 extends over 15 amino acids. In germline, CDR1 is SGDLS, CDR2 YYNGEE. CDR3 DNA sequence: TGTGCCAGCAGCGTAGATGGAGGGGGCTCCTATGGCTACACCTTC. This sequence encodes CASSVDGGGSYGYTF.

The chain has TRBV25-1 and TRBJ2-7, with 7 bases lining up with TRBD1. The V and J ends lost 4 bases and 6 bases, in that order; junction bases with no gene match: 9. The CDR3 has 14 amino acids. Germline CDR1 MGHDK, CDR2 SYGVNS. This chain's CDR3 is CASSAIRGLSEQYF. The CDR3 coding sequence is TGTGCCAGCAGTGCGATTAGGGGGCTTAGCGAGCAGTACTTC.

The chain employs TRBV30 and TRBJ2-3, with TRBD2 matching 10 bases. The junction had 14 bases not matched to a gene; V was cut back by 5 bases and J by 0 bases. The CDR3 loop spans 18 amino acids. Per germline, CDR1 GTSNPN and CDR2 SVGIG (reference sequence). CDR3 sequence reads: CAWALGLAGEASTDTQYF. The CDR3 DNA follows: TGTGCCTGGGCTCTGGGTCTAGCGGGAGAGGCTAGCACAGATACGCAGTATTTT.

Of note for this clone: The same CDR3 also results from other DNA sequences found in this sample. This chain's CDR3 is CASSLQGATEAFF. Written as DNA, the CDR3 is TGTGCCAGCTCACTACAGGGGGCGACTGAAGCTTTCTTT. The gene calls are TRBV18 and TRBJ1-1; 9 bases map to TRBD1. Germline assignment: CDR1 KGHSH and CDR2 LQKENI. There are 13 residues in the CDR3. V lost 4 bases to trimming and J lost 5 bases; unmatched junction nucleotides: 2.

The chain couples TRBV18 to TRBJ2-2; no definite D call. Trimming cost V 6 bases and J 1 base, with 15 bases left between them. The CDR3 has 16 amino acids. Germline V CDR1 and CDR2: KGHSH, LQKENI. CDR3 DNA: TGTGCCAGCTCCCCTGGCCTTTTGAAGAACACCGGGGAGCTGTTTTTT. Translating it yields CASSPGLLKNTGELFF.

The chain couples TRBV7-9 to TRBJ2-7, with 10 positions matching TRBD1. Germline loops: CDR1 SEHNR, CDR2 FQNEAQ (reference sequence). The CDR3 totals 16 residues. With 4 bases clipped from V and 2 bases from J, the junction kept 8 bases outside the gene matches. CDR3 loop: CASSWAVGTGAYEQYF. The CDR3 DNA follows: TGTGCCAGCAGCTGGGCGGTAGGGACAGGGGCCTACGAGCAGTACTTC.

This chain connects TRBV6-5 to TRBJ2-2; 9 bases map to TRBD1. This CDR3 spans 14 amino acids. Germline V gives CDR1 MNHEY, CDR2 SVGAGI. J was trimmed by 4 bases and V by 7 bases; bases with no gene match: 4. Written as DNA, the CDR3 is TGTGCCAGCATCTCGACAGGGGGCACCGGGGAGCTGTTTTTT. This translates into CASISTGGTGELFF.

The chain carries TRBV10-3 and TRBJ2-7; no firm D call. V lost 0 bases and J lost 3, with 9 bases in between. Germline V gene lookup returns CDR1 ENHRY and CDR2 SYGVKD. The CDR3 totals 14 residues. CDR3 nucleotide sequence: TGTGCCATCAGTGAGTCAGGCGGATTCTACGAGCAGTACTTC. It encodes CAISESGGFYEQYF.

The J gene is TRBJ2-3, the V gene TRBV7-2; perhaps TRBD2 as D (6 bases). Germline V gene lookup returns CDR1 SGHTA and CDR2 FQGNSA. CDR3 length: 14 amino acids. Trimming cost V 7 bases and J 0 bases, with 11 bases left between them. CDR3 in DNA: TGTGCCAGCAAGCGGGCACCAAGCACAGATACGCAGTATTTT. The encoded protein is CASKRAPSTDTQYF.

The chain links TRBV7-9 to TRBJ2-2, with TRBD2 matching 8 bases. Unmatched junction bases numbered 5, after V lost 1 base and J lost 4 bases. Germline CDR1 is SEHNR and CDR2 is FQNEAQ (reference sequence). This CDR3 comprises 16 residues. CDR3 bases: TGTGCCAGCAGCTTAGGTTTAGCGGGACTCACCGGGGAGCTGTTTTTT. It yields the protein CASSLGLAGLTGELFF.

The chain carries TRBV6-1 and TRBJ2-2; TRBD1 aligns across 8 bases. The CDR3 spans 16 residues. Germline lookup yields CDR1 MNHNS and CDR2 SASEGT. The trim removed 4 bases at V and 4 bases at J, leaving 8 bases unmatched. The CDR3 reads CASSVWQGAGTGELFF. The CDR3 bases are TGTGCCAGCAGTGTTTGGCAGGGGGCCGGCACCGGGGAGCTGTTTTTT.

The chain has TRBV4-3 and TRBJ2-7; the D gene is possibly TRBD1 (5 bases). This CDR3 has 14 amino acids. The ends were cut back, 4 bases at V and 2 bases at J, with 12 bases in the middle. CDR1 is LGHNA and CDR2 is YSLEER in the germline V gene. The DNA for the CDR3 is TGCGCCAGCAGCCCCACAATGGGGCCCTACGAGCAGTACTTC. It encodes CASSPTMGPYEQYF.

J is TRBJ2-5 and V is TRBV7-9, with unresolved D. Germline loops: CDR1 SEHNR, CDR2 FQNEAQ (reference sequence). Deletions cut 1 base from V and 2 bases from J, with 11 bases between. This CDR3 has 15 residues. CDR3 amino acids: CASSLGAQAQETQYF. The CDR3 coding sequence is TGTGCCAGCAGCTTAGGAGCCCAGGCACAAGAGACCCAGTACTTC.

CDR3 loop: CASSDNRAIYTF. Here the CDR3 DNA reads TGCGCCAGCAGTGATAACAGAGCTATCTACACCTTC. The chain couples TRBV10-1 to TRBJ1-2; no definite D call. Trimming took 3 bases from V and 10 from J, leaving 12 bases between them. This CDR3 is built from 12 residues. CDR1 and CDR2 (germline): WNHNN, SYGVQD (reference sequence).

This chain uses TRBV18 with TRBJ2-7, with D perhaps TRBD2 (6 bases). This CDR3 spans 16 amino acids. Trimming stripped 3 bases from V and 0 bases from J, with 15 bases between. Germline CDR1 and CDR2: KGHSH and LQKENI. The CDR3 DNA reads as TGTGCCAGCTCACCCCAGGGAGGATCGAGCTCCTACGAGCAGTACTTC. Its translation is CASSPQGGSSSYEQYF.

The rearrangement joins TRBV6-5 to TRBJ1-6; 9 bases match TRBD1. Germline V gene sequence: CDR1 MNHEY, CDR2 SVGAGI. CDR3 size: 15 residues. The J segment lost 6 bases and the V segment lost 5 bases, leaving 5 bases of the junction unmatched. CDR3 loop: CASSTWTGANSPLHF. The CDR3, as DNA: TGTGCCAGCAGTACTTGGACAGGGGCTAATTCACCCCTCCACTTT.

This sequence joins TRBV9 and TRBJ1-6, with TRBD1 matching over 8 bases. From germline, CDR1 is SGDLS and CDR2 YYNGEE. Unmatched junction bases numbered 11, after V lost 0 bases and J lost 0 bases. The CDR3 contains 20 residues. The CDR3 region has the DNA TGTGCCAGCAGCGTAGGACAGGGGACAGGATCCCTCTCCTATAATTCACCCCTCCACTTT. Residues: CASSVGQGTGSLSYNSPLHF.

This chain links TRBV7-8 with TRBJ2-2; 9 bases agree with TRBD1. There are 17 residues in the CDR3. In germline, CDR1 is SGHVS, CDR2 FQNEAQ. The ends lost 0 bases at V and 4 bases at J; junction bases unmatched: 6. CDR3 nucleotides: TGTGCCAGCAGCTTAGCGCTCGGACAGGGGTCCACCGGGGAGCTGTTTTTT. It translates to CASSLALGQGSTGELFF.

The chain links TRBV5-6 to TRBJ2-7; D is perhaps TRBD2 (5 bases). Germline loops: CDR1 SGHDT, CDR2 YYEEEE. The V and J ends lost 2 bases and 0 bases respectively, with 21 bases between them. The CDR3 is 18 residues long. The CDR3 DNA reads TGTGCCAGCAGCTTCGAAGGCTCGCGGGCCTCACCCTCCTACGAGCAGTACTTC. Protein product: CASSFEGSRASPSYEQYF.

The V and J genes are TRBV30 and TRBJ2-3, with D possibly TRBD2 on 7 matching bases. Germline-derived CDR1 and CDR2 are GTSNPN and SVGIG (reference sequence). The V gene lost 2 bases and the J gene lost 3 bases, with 18 bases spanning the gap. This CDR3 is 16 amino acids long. The CDR3 spells CAWSSWGGGGTDTQYF. CDR3 in DNA: TGTGCCTGGAGTTCGTGGGGGGGCGGTGGGACAGATACGCAGTATTTT.